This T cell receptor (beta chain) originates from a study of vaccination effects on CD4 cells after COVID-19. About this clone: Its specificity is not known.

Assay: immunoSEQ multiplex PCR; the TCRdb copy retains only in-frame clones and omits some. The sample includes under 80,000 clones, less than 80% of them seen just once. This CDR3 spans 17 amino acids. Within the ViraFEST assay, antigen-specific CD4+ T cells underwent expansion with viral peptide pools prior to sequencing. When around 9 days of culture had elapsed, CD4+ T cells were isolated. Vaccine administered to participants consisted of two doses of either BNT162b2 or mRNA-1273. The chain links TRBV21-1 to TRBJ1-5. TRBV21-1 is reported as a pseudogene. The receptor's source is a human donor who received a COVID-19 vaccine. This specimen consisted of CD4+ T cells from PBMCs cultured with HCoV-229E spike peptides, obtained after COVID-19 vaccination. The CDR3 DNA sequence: TGTGCCAGCCCGGGACCTCTCTTTCATTATAGCAATCAGCCCCAGCATTTT. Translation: CASPGPLFHYSNQPQHF.